The 8 T cell receptor beta chains below were found in one sample sequenced in a study of vaccination and CD4 T cells after COVID-19. No cognate antigen is known for these TCRs. Treatment: roughly nine-day PBMC culture with coronavirus spike peptide pools or control peptides (ViraFEST assay). The Oncomine TCR Beta short-read assay sequenced DNA from cultured CD4+ T cells. TCRdb passed the PCR reads through MiXCR, listing each CDR3 protein once. The sample carries roughly 25,000 distinct CDR3 sequences, around 54% recorded once. The sequencing sample was made of CD4+ T cells from blood, cultured in vitro. These receptors originate from a human donor who had recovered from COVID-19.

This chain connects TRBV18 to TRBJ2-1; 7 bases are shared with TRBD1. Trimming removed 5 bases from V and 0 bases from J; junction bases left unmatched: 7. Germline assignment: CDR1 KGHSH and CDR2 LQKENI. CDR3 length equals 16 residues. The CDR3 bases are TGTGCCAGCTCATCCTGGGACAGTATCTCCTACAATGAGCAGTTCTTC. Protein product: CASSSWDSISYNEQFF.

The chain couples TRBV6-5 to TRBJ2-7; TRBD2 might be the D (5 bases). Germline V gene data show CDR1 as MNHEY and CDR2 as SVGAGI. Trimming shortened V by 0 bases and J by 2 bases, and 17 bases separated the two germline ends. The CDR3 totals 17 residues. The CDR3 DNA sequence: TGTGCCAGCAGTTACTCGATGTCGACCGGGATTGCCTACGAGCAGTACTTC. This gives the protein CASSYSMSTGIAYEQYF.

CDR3 sequence (DNA): TGCGCCAGCCGACTGCCGGGACAGCGCGCAGAGACCCAGTACTTC. Translated: CASRLPGQRAETQYF. The chain joins TRBV5-1 to TRBJ2-5; TRBD1 matches 7 bases. J was trimmed by 4 bases and V by 7 bases; bases with no gene match: 13. The germline gives CDR1 SGHRS, CDR2 YFSETQ. The CDR3 has 15 residues.

The chain is built from TRBV15 and TRBJ2-3; D may be TRBD1 (6 bases). Trimming cost V 1 base and J 0 bases, with 8 bases left between them. Germline values: CDR1 LNHNV, CDR2 YYDKDF (reference sequence). The CDR3 has 15 amino acids. Here the CDR3 DNA reads TGTGCCACCAGCAGAGGGGACACTAGCACAGATACGCAGTATTTT. Translated, it gives CATSRGDTSTDTQYF.

Written as DNA, the CDR3 is TGTGCCAGCAGTCGAACAGGGGGACAAGAGACCCAGTACTTC. Its protein is CASSRTGGQETQYF. V is TRBV7-2 and J is TRBJ2-5, with 8 bases identical to TRBD1. Trimming at V came to 6 bases and at J to 2 bases, leaving 5 bases not matched to a gene. The germline gives CDR1 SGHTA, CDR2 FQGNSA. The CDR3 loop spans 14 amino acids.

The sample holds one count of this clonotype. V is TRBV19 and J is TRBJ1-3; 8 bases fit TRBD1. The germline CDR1 and CDR2 sequences are LNHDA and SQIVND (reference sequence). The CDR3 length is 15 residues. V was pared by 5 bases and J by 2 bases, with 5 bases of the junction left unmatched. The chain's CDR3 is CASSPDRGPGNTIYF. The DNA of the CDR3 is TGTGCCAGTAGTCCCGACAGGGGTCCTGGAAACACCATATATTTT.

There are a few counts of this clonotype. This rearrangement joins TRBV15 to TRBJ2-4; 7 nucleotides line up with TRBD2. Germline CDR1 LNHNV, CDR2 YYDKDF (reference sequence). V lost 6 bases, J lost 4 bases, and 6 bases stayed unmatched. This CDR3 has 14 residues. This chain's CDR3 is CATRDRGEKNIQYF. The CDR3 DNA is TGTGCCACCAGAGACCGGGGGGAAAAAAACATTCAGTACTTC.

The chain couples TRBV29-1 to TRBJ1-2; D ambiguous. The CDR3 consists of 15 residues. Trimming stripped 4 bases from V and 0 bases from J, with 15 bases between. CDR1 SQVTM and CDR2 ANQGSEA come from the germline V gene. This CDR3 reads CSVGGRHSPNYGYTF. In DNA, the CDR3 is TGCAGCGTTGGCGGCCGCCACTCCCCTAACTATGGCTACACCTTC.